Reported below is one TCR beta chain. Its antigen is unidentified. CDR1 is MNHNS, CDR2 SASEGT, per germline. CDR3 length equals 16 residues. The V and J ends lost 6 bases and 8 bases, in that order; junction bases with no gene match: 12. TCRdb redid the calling of the reads with MiXCR, one entry per CDR3 protein. The table records more than 75,000 distinct CDR3 sequences, approximately 32% of them present only once. This record belongs to a study of T cell repertoires in cytomegalovirus infection. Across the study: Through public TCR beta signatures, both CMV infection and matching HLA type were indicated.

Whole-study results and caveats: Cumulated frequencies of public TCR beta families served to identify carriers of CMV plus the relevant HLA. The ex vivo response was dominated by HLA-C-restricted CMV-specific TCR beta clonotypes.

The chain has TRBV6-1 and TRBJ2-1, with 11 nucleotides matching TRBD2. The TCR was taken from a human donor in good health (CMV status not recorded). Some clones in this sample may be carry-over from other donors' samples. The starting material was CD8+ T cells from cultured PBMCs, obtained from culture after CMV antigen stimulation. Here the CDR3 DNA reads TGTGCCAGCAGGACCCTTGGGATAGCGGGGGGGGATGAGCAGTTCTTC. Translated, it gives CASRTLGIAGGDEQFF.